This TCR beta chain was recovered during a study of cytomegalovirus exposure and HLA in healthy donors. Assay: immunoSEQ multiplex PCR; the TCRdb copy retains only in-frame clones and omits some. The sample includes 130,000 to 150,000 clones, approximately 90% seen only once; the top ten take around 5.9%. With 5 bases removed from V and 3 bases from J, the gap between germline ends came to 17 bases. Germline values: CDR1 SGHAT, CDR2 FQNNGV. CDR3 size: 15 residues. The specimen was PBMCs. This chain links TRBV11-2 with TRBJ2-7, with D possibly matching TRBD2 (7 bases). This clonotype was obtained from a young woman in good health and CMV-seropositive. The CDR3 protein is CASSPVRGAVYEQYF. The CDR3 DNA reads TGTGCCAGCAGCCCCGTCCGGGGGGCGGTCTACGAGCAGTACTTC.